The clone carrying this T cell receptor beta chain was recorded once. Its matching antigen is unknown. Germline CDR1 is SGDLS and CDR2 is YYNGEE. This CDR3 spans 16 amino acids. V lost 6 bases and J lost 8; bases outside the gene matches: 19. The data originate from a study of shared clonotypes between healthy human individuals. Study overall: Each donor contributed plates that comprised three CD4 naive, three CD4 memory, two CD8 naive and one CD8 memory.

TCRdb keeps only in-frame clones here, not all; method: immunoSEQ multiplex PCR. The sample records about 2.1 million clones, about 93% being singletons. Overall study findings and caveats: The study found lower generation probabilities in non-shared clonotypes than in those shared by all four donors.

CD45RO-negative, CCR7-positively selected cells formed the naive CD8 fraction, excluding terminally differentiated effector memory CD45RA+ cells. V gene TRBV9 combines with J gene TRBJ1-2; TRBD1 matches 7 bases. Sequenced: naive CD8+ T cells from PBMCs. This TCR came from a man aged 18 to 29 in good health. Some clones in this sample may be carry-over from other donors' samples. This CDR3 is CASTATGTGKLGGYTF. CDR3 sequence (DNA): TGTGCCAGCACCGCGACAGGGACGGGCAAACTCGGGGGCTACACCTTC.